This T cell receptor (beta chain) was sequenced in a study of T cell responses to AZD1222 COVID-19 vaccine. The protocol was immunoSEQ multiplex PCR, while the TCRdb copy is restricted to in-frame clones and leaves out a portion. The table shows 70,000 or so clones, with about nine tenths occurring only once. The CDR3 consists of 14 residues. Trimming took 5 bases from V and 4 from J; bases not matched to a gene: 4. Germline V gives CDR1 SEHNR, CDR2 FQNEAQ (reference sequence). This sequence originates from an adult in good health. The material sequenced was peripheral blood, taken on day 0 of AZD1222 vaccination. The chain couples TRBV7-9 to TRBJ2-7, with 11 positions matching TRBD2. The CDR3 nucleotides read TGTGCCAGCAGCCCGACTAGCGGGACGTACGAGCAGTACTTC. This sequence encodes CASSPTSGTYEQYF. Filled out from reference TRBV7-9 and TRBJ2-7, the complete variable domain reads DTGVSQNPRHKITKRGQNVTFRCDPISEHNRLYWYRQTLGQGPEFLTYFQNEAQLEKSRLLSDRFSAERPKGSFSTLEIQRTEQGDSAMYLCASSPTSGTYEQYFGPGTRLTVT.